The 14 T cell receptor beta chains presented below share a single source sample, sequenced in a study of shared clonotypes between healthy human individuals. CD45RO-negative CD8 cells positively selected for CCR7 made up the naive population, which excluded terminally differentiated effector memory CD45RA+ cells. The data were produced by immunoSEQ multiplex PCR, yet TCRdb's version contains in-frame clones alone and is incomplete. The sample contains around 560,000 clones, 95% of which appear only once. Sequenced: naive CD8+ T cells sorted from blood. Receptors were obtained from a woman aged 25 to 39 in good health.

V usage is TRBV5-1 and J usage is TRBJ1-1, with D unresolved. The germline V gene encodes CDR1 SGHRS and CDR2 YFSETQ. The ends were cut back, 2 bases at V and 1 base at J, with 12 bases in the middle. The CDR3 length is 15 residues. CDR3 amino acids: CASSLKVGRNTEAFF. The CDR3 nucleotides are TGCGCCAGCAGCTTAAAGGTCGGGAGGAACACTGAAGCTTTCTTT.

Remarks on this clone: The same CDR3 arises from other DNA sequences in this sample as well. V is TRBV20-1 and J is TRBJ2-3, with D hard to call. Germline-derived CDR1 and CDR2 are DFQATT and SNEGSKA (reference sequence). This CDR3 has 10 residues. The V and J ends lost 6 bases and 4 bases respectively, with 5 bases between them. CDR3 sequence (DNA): TGCAGTGCACGAGCAGATACGCAGTATTTT. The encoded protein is CSARADTQYF.

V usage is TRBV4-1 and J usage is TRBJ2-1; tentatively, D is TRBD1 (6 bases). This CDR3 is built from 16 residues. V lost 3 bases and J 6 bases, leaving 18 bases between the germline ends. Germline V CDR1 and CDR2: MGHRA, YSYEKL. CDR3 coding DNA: TGCGCCAGCAGCCACAGGGGCACGTCTCTTGGCAATGAGCAGTTCTTC. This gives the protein CASSHRGTSLGNEQFF.

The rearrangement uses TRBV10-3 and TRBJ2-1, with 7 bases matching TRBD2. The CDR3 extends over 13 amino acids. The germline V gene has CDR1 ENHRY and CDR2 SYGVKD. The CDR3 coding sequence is TGTGGCACCTGGGACTACCTATACAATGAGCAGTTCTTC. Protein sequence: CGTWDYLYNEQFF.

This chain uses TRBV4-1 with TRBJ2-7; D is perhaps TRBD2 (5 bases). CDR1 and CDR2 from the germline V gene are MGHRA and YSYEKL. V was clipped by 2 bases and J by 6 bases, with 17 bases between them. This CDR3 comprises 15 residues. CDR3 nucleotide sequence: TGCGCCAGCAGCCAACCGCCGCCTCTAGGAGGCGAGCAGTACTTC. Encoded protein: CASSQPPPLGGEQYF.

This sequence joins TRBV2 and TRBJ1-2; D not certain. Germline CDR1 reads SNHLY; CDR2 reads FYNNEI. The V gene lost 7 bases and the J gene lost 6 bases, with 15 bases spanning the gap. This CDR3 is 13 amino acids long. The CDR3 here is CASMRLTSDGYTF. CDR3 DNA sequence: TGTGCCAGCATGAGGTTAACTAGCGATGGCTACACCTTC.

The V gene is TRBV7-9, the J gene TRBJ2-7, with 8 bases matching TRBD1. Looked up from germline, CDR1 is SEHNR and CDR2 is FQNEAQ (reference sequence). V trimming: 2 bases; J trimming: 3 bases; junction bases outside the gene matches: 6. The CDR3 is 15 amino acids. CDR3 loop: CASSLPDRGVYEQYF. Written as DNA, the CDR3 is TGTGCCAGCAGCTTACCCGACAGGGGAGTCTACGAGCAGTACTTC.

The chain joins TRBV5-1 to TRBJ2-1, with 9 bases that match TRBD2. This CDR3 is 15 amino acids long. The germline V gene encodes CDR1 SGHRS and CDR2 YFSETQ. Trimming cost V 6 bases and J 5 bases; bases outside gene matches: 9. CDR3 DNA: TGCGCCAGCACCCCCAGCGGGAGGCTTAACAATGAGCAGTTCTTC. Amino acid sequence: CASTPSGRLNNEQFF.

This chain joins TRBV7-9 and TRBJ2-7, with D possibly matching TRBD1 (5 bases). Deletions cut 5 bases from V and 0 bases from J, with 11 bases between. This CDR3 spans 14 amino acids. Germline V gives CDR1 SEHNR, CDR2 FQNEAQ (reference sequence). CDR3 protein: CASSRTSNSYEQYF. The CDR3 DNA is TGTGCCAGCAGCCGGACATCGAACTCCTACGAGCAGTACTTC. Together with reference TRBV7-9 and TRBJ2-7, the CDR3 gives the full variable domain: DTGVSQNPRHKITKRGQNVTFRCDPISEHNRLYWYRQTLGQGPEFLTYFQNEAQLEKSRLLSDRFSAERPKGSFSTLEIQRTEQGDSAMYLCASSRTSNSYEQYFGPGTRLTVT.

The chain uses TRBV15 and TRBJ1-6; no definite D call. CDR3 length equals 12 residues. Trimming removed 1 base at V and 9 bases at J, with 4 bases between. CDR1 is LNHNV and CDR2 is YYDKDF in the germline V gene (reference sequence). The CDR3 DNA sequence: TGTGCCACCAGCAGAGCCCCTTCACCCCTCCACTTT. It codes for CATSRAPSPLHF. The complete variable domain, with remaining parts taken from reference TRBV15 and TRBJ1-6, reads DAMVIQNPRYQVTQFGKPVTLSCSQTLNHNVMYWYQQKSSQAPKLLFHYYDKDFNNEADTPDNFQSRRPNTSFCFLDIRSPGLGDTAMYLCATSRAPSPLHFGNGTRLTVT.

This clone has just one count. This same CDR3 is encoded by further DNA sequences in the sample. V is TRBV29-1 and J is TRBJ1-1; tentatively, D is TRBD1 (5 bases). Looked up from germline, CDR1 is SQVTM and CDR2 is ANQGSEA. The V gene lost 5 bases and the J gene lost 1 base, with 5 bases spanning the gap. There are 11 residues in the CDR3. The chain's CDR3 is CSVTGNTEAFF. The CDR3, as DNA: TGCAGCGTTACAGGGAACACTGAAGCTTTCTTT.

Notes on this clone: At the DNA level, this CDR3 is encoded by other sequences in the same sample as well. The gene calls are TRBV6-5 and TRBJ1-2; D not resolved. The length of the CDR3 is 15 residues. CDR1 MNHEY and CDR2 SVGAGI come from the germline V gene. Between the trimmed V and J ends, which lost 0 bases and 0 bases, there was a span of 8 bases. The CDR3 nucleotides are TGTGCCAGCAGTTACTCCGAAGGGACTAACTATGGCTACACCTTC. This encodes CASSYSEGTNYGYTF.

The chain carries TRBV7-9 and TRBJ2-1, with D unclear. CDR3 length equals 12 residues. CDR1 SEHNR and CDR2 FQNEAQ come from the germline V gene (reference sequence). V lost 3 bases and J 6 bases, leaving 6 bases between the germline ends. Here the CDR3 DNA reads TGTGCCAGCAGCTTGACTTTCAATGAGCAGTTCTTC. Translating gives CASSLTFNEQFF.

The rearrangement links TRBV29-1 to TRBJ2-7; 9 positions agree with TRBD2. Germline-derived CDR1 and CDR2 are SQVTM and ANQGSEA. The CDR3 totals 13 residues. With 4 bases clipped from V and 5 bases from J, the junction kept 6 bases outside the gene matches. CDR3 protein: CSVGGTSYHEQYF. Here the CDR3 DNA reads TGCAGCGTTGGGGGGACTAGCTACCACGAGCAGTACTTC.